Here is one T cell receptor (beta chain) with its context. The target antigen is unknown. The assay was immunoSEQ multiplex PCR, and TCRdb's table has in-frame clones only and misses some. The sample has about 28,000 clones; around 77% are singletons. This CDR3 has 15 amino acids. V lost 6 bases and J lost 4, with 16 bases in between. Germline CDR1 and CDR2: KGHSH and LQKENI. The sample is drawn from a study of PD-1 blockade in classical Hodgkin lymphoma. Documented time point: cycle 4 day 1 (C4D1), after less than 7 weeks of nivolumab. Relapses following autologous stem cell transplantation were seen in all patients, with brentuximab vedotin exposure varying. The best responses consisted of complete response, partial response or progressive disease. General study findings and limits: Newly diagnosed patients reportedly trailed healthy donors in baseline TCR diversity. It was among complete responders that baseline diversity resembled that of newly diagnosed patients.

The sample was peripheral blood mononuclear cells (PBMCs), taken before the fourth cycle of nivolumab. The clonotype was recovered from a human donor with classical Hodgkin lymphoma. This rearrangement joins TRBV18 to TRBJ1-5, with TRBD1 as a possible D gene (6 bases). The CDR3 spells CASSTGNGLNQPQHF. DNA of the CDR3: TGTGCCAGCTCCACAGGGAACGGATTAAATCAGCCCCAGCATTTT.